The present T cell receptor beta chain was sequenced within a study of blood T cell repertoires in COVID-19. Study-wide background: Samples taken during acute and convalescent COVID-19 were collected in the United States, Italy and Spain. The analysed material was cDNA or gDNA that came from T cells, B-cell-depleted T cells, or PBMCs.

A few counts support this clone. The table came from immunoSEQ multiplex PCR; TCRdb's copy has only in-frame clones and leaves some out. The table lists about 160,000 clones, 92% of them singletons. Enrollment of patients from Seattle took place during active infection, with longitudinal follow-up. The clonotype originates from a young man with COVID-19, enrolled during active disease. The sample was peripheral blood.

The CDR3 bases are TGCGCCAGCAGCCAAGATCTCGGGCCAGGGCGCGAGCAGTACTTC. Translated, it gives CASSQDLGPGREQYF. The genes are TRBV4-3 and TRBJ2-7; tentative D call: TRBD1 (5 bases). Germline V gene data show CDR1 as LGHNA and CDR2 as YSLEER. The CDR3 extends over 15 amino acids. Deletions cut 0 bases from V and 6 bases from J, with 15 bases between.